Listed here are 27 T cell receptor beta chains from one sample, sequenced in a study of CD8 T cells in ankylosing spondylitis. In TCRdb, the 5' RACE reads were re-called with MiXCR into one record per CDR3 protein. The sample contains 100,000 to 150,000 distinct CDR3 sequences, around 15% of which appear only once. Sequencing was done on a sample of blood, either unsorted or a sorted T cell fraction (not recorded which). These TCRs come from a female donor with ankylosing spondylitis or in good health (not recorded which).

The V and J genes are TRBV28 and TRBJ2-1; D may be TRBD1 or TRBD2 (5 bases each). The V gene's germline CDR1 is MDHEN and CDR2 SYDVKM. The CDR3 is made up of 15 amino acids. The V end lost 11 bases, the J end lost 4 bases, and 21 bases lay between the germline ends. CDR3 amino acids: CASARGLPGYNEQFF. CDR3 sequence (DNA): TGTGCCTCTGCCCGGGGCCTTCCTGGGTACAATGAGCAGTTCTTC.

The chain uses TRBV3-1 and TRBJ1-4; unclear D gene. Germline V gene data show CDR1 as LGHDT and CDR2 as YNNKEL (reference sequence). This CDR3 has 13 residues. Deletions cut 1 base from V and 7 bases from J, with 7 bases between. The CDR3 nucleotides are TGTGCCAGCAGCCAAGGCGTGGGTGAAAAACTGTTTTTT. Its protein product is CASSQGVGEKLFF.

This chain uses TRBV7-4 with TRBJ2-7; no reliable D call. The CDR3 consists of 15 residues. Germline loops: CDR1 SGHVT, CDR2 SQSDAQ. V shed 5 bases and J shed 2 bases, with 16 bases lying between them. CDR3 residues: CASSGPLDEAYEQYF. Written as DNA, the CDR3 is TGTGCCAGCAGCGGCCCCTTAGACGAGGCCTACGAGCAGTACTTC.

This clonotype occurred many times. The chain couples TRBV5-6 to TRBJ2-1, with 11 positions matching TRBD2. Trimming removed 1 base from V and 4 bases from J; junction bases left unmatched: 4. The germline gives CDR1 SGHDT, CDR2 YYEEEE. The length of the CDR3 is 16 residues. As DNA, the CDR3 is TGTGCCAGCAGCTTGTTTGGGACTAGCGGTTACAATGAGCAGTTCTTC. This codes for CASSLFGTSGYNEQFF. The whole variable domain, remainder taken from reference TRBV5-6 and TRBJ2-1, is DAGVTQSPTHLIKTRGQQVTLRCSPKSGHDTVSWYQQALGQGPQFIFQYYEEEERQRGNFPDRFSGHQFPNYSSELNVNALLLGDSALYLCASSLFGTSGYNEQFFGPGTRLTVL.

This clonotype appeared many times. The chain has TRBV7-2 and TRBJ2-3; 10 positions match TRBD1. Germline V gene sequence: CDR1 SGHTA, CDR2 FQGNSA. This CDR3 is 16 amino acids long. Trimming took 7 bases from V and 2 from J; bases not matched to a gene: 9. This CDR3 is CASTLTTGGFTDTQYF. CDR3 DNA sequence: TGTGCCAGCACTCTCACGACAGGGGGCTTCACAGATACGCAGTATTTT.

In its sample, this clonotype was seen many times. The chain links TRBV9 to TRBJ2-7; 10 nucleotides line up with TRBD1. This CDR3 is 16 amino acids long. Germline CDR1 is SGDLS and CDR2 is YYNGEE. V lost 0 bases, J lost 4 bases, and 7 bases stayed unmatched. CDR3 region: CASSVEEGQGLYEQYF. The CDR3 coding sequence is TGTGCCAGCAGCGTAGAAGAGGGACAGGGGCTTTACGAGCAGTACTTC. The full variable domain, with the rest looked up from reference TRBV9 and TRBJ2-7, is DSGVTQTPKHLITATGQRVTLRCSPRSGDLSVYWYQQSLDQGLQFLIQYYNGEERAKGNILERFSAQQFPDLHSELNLSSLELGDSALYFCASSVEEGQGLYEQYFGPGTRLTVT.

V is TRBV6-1 and J is TRBJ2-7; D may be TRBD2 (5 bases). V lost 8 bases and J lost 4, with 12 bases in between. This CDR3 has 12 amino acids. Looked up from germline, CDR1 is MNHNS and CDR2 is SASEGT. The CDR3 sequence: CASDDRGYEQYF. The CDR3 bases are TGTGCCAGCGACGATCGGGGTTACGAGCAGTACTTC.

This clonotype was counted a few times. The rearrangement links TRBV7-3 to TRBJ2-1; 10 positions match TRBD2. CDR1 SGHTA and CDR2 FQGTGA come from the germline V gene. This CDR3 is 15 amino acids long. J gave up 9 bases and V 1 base, and 6 bases lay outside the gene matches. CDR3 sequence: CASSLIPSGGFEQFF. CDR3 nucleotide sequence: TGTGCCAGCAGCTTAATCCCTAGCGGGGGTTTTGAGCAGTTCTTC.

This clonotype showed up many times. This chain links TRBV20-1 with TRBJ2-1, with D possibly TRBD1 on 6 matching bases. The V gene's germline CDR1 is DFQATT and CDR2 SNEGSKA (reference sequence). Deletions cut 5 bases from V and 2 bases from J, with 13 bases between. This CDR3 has 14 residues. CDR3 nucleotide sequence: TGCAGTGCTGACCGGGACAACGCCTACAATGAGCAGTTCTTC. Residues: CSADRDNAYNEQFF.

This clonotype was observed many times. The chain recombines TRBV9 with TRBJ2-3; no clear D gene. This CDR3 has 13 amino acids. V was clipped by 0 bases and J by 6 bases, with 8 bases between them. Germline V gene lookup returns CDR1 SGDLS and CDR2 YYNGEE. The CDR3 here is CASSVDPADTQYF. DNA for the CDR3: TGTGCCAGCAGCGTAGACCCTGCGGATACGCAGTATTTT.

In its sample, this clonotype was seen a few times. The rearrangement links TRBV11-2 to TRBJ1-2, with a tentative D call TRBD1 (6 bases). The CDR3 loop spans 14 amino acids. The V and J ends lost 0 bases and 8 bases respectively, with 13 bases between them. CDR1 SGHAT and CDR2 FQNNGV come from the germline V gene. The CDR3 DNA sequence: TGTGCCAGCAGCTTAGATCGGGGGGCGCGAGGCTACACCTTC. This gives the protein CASSLDRGARGYTF.

With regard to this clonotype: Just one base apart from a much larger clone, this may be a read error. The V and J genes are TRBV7-3 and TRBJ1-2, with D perhaps TRBD1 (5 bases). The CDR3 runs 13 residues. The V gene's germline CDR1 is SGHTA and CDR2 FQGTGA. Trimming stripped 5 bases from V and 2 bases from J, with 9 bases between. The CDR3 sequence: CASSPDKNYGYTF. CDR3 sequence (DNA): TGTGCCAGCAGCCCGGACAAGAACTATGGCTACACCTTC.

Many counts were recorded for this clonotype. This rearrangement joins TRBV12-3 or TRBV12-4 to TRBJ1-1; D gene uncertain. V dropped 3 bases and J dropped 2 bases, with 10 bases sitting between them. The CDR3 is 14 residues long. The CDR3, as DNA: TGTGCCAGCAGTTTCGCGGCACATAACACTGAAGCTTTCTTT. Translated, it gives CASSFAAHNTEAFF.

This clonotype was picked up many times. The V and J genes are TRBV5-1 and TRBJ2-7, with 7 positions matching TRBD2. Germline lookup yields CDR1 SGHRS and CDR2 YFSETQ. V trimming: 4 bases; J trimming: 7 bases; junction bases outside the gene matches: 11. This CDR3 comprises 14 residues. DNA for the CDR3: TGCGCCAGCAGCCCTGGACTAGTCGTGGGGGAGCAGTACTTC. Translating it yields CASSPGLVVGEQYF.

Concerning this clonotype itself: The junction does not match germline at one end; this may be a read error. The V and J genes are TRBV14 and TRBJ2-1; 10 positions match TRBD2. Germline-derived CDR1 and CDR2 are SGHDN and FVKESK. The CDR3 is 16 residues long. The DNA of the CDR3 is TGTGCCAGCAGCCAATTAGCGGGGGGAACCTACACTGAGCAGTTCTTC. This translates into CASSQLAGGTYTEQFF.

This clonotype was seen at least ten times. The gene calls are TRBV12-3 or TRBV12-4 and TRBJ1-5; TRBD1 matches 8 bases. The CDR3 is made up of 16 amino acids. V trimming: 5 bases; J trimming: 2 bases; junction bases outside the gene matches: 8. CDR3 in amino acids: CASSPPTGAGNQPQHF. The DNA of the CDR3 is TGTGCCAGCAGTCCACCGACAGGGGCGGGCAATCAGCCCCAGCATTTT.

For this clonotype: This may come from a read error, since a much larger clone is one base off. J is TRBJ1-4 and V is TRBV15; D is possibly TRBD1 (5 bases). Germline-derived CDR1 and CDR2 are LNHNV and YYDKDF (reference sequence). This CDR3 has 16 residues. CDR3 sequence: CAASRGDPGDNEKLFF. The DNA for the CDR3 is TGTGCCGCCAGCAGAGGTGACCCGGGGGATAATGAAAAACTGTTTTTT.

This clonotype was found a few times. CDR3 DNA: TGTGCCAGCAGCAACCACAGGGTACCGGTGCATGTCGGCGGGGAGCTGTTTTTT. Translated, it gives CASSNHRVPVHVGGELFF. V is TRBV21-1 and J is TRBJ2-2; TRBD1, the table's D call, lacks a check against the DNA. TRBV21-1 corresponds to a pseudogene. The CDR3 spans 18 residues.

This clonotype was picked up many times. The chain uses TRBV12-3 or TRBV12-4 and TRBJ2-3; D ambiguous. Trimming stripped 3 bases from V and 7 bases from J, with 2 bases between. This CDR3 has 10 residues. CDR3 region: CASSLNTQYF. The CDR3 bases are TGTGCCAGCAGTTTGAATACGCAGTATTTT.

In its sample, this clonotype was seen a few times. The chain employs TRBV12-3 or TRBV12-4 and TRBJ1-2; D ambiguous. The CDR3 covers 13 residues. The V gene lost 5 bases and the J gene lost 8 bases, with 15 bases spanning the gap. The CDR3 region is CASSVPGRSGYTF. In DNA, the CDR3 is TGTGCCAGCAGTGTCCCAGGCCGGAGCGGCTACACCTTC.

This clonotype was found many times. This chain links TRBV29-1 with TRBJ1-5, with TRBD1 as a possible D gene (5 bases). There are 13 residues in the CDR3. V lost 5 bases and J 5 bases, leaving 13 bases between the germline ends. Germline V CDR1 and CDR2: SQVTM, ANQGSEA. This chain's CDR3 is CSVSARADQPQHF. Written as DNA, the CDR3 is TGCAGCGTTTCTGCCAGGGCGGATCAGCCCCAGCATTTT. Looking up the rest from reference TRBV29-1 and TRBJ1-5 gives the full variable domain: SAVISQKPSRDICQRGTSLTIQCQVDSQVTMMFWYRQQPGQSLTLIATANQGSEATYESGFVIDKFPISRPNLTFSTLTVSNMSPEDSSIYLCSVSARADQPQHFGDGTRLSIL.

This clonotype turned up a few times. This chain uses TRBV24-1 with TRBJ2-3; 8 nucleotides line up with TRBD2. J lost 5 bases, V lost 4 bases, and 16 bases had no gene match. Germline V lookup: CDR1 KGHDR, CDR2 SFDVKD. The CDR3 runs 18 residues. Written as DNA, the CDR3 is TGTGCCACCAGTGACCGGTCAGGCCGGGAGGGAGGAATAGATACGCAGTATTTT. Translating gives CATSDRSGREGGIDTQYF.

The sample holds many counts of this clonotype. The chain has TRBV14 and TRBJ2-5; no firm D call. Germline values: CDR1 SGHDN, CDR2 FVKESK. V was shortened by 3 bases and J by 7 bases, with 6 bases between the two germline ends. The CDR3 loop spans 11 amino acids. The CDR3 spells CASSHGATQYF. For the CDR3, the DNA is TGTGCCAGCAGCCACGGTGCGACCCAGTACTTC. Looking up the rest from reference TRBV14 and TRBJ2-5 gives the full variable domain: EAGVTQFPSHSVIEKGQTVTLRCDPISGHDNLYWYRRVMGKEIKFLLHFVKESKQDESGMPNNRFLAERTGGTYSTLKVQPAELEDSGVYFCASSHGATQYFGPGTRLLVL.

This clonotype was detected a few times. This sequence joins TRBV12-3 or TRBV12-4 and TRBJ2-1; no firm D call. Deletions cut 1 base from V and 5 bases from J, with 9 bases between. The CDR3 is 14 residues long. The CDR3 sequence: CASSLGGSNNEQFF. CDR3 bases: TGTGCCAGCAGTTTAGGGGGTAGTAACAATGAGCAGTTCTTC.

The chain carries TRBV7-2 and TRBJ2-6, with D possibly TRBD2 on 6 matching bases. V shed 5 bases and J shed 1 base, with 12 bases lying between them. The germline V gene has CDR1 SGHTA and CDR2 FQGNSA. The CDR3 length is 16 residues. The CDR3 DNA is TGTGCCAGCAGCCCCACGCGGGGTTCTGGGGCCAACGTCCTGACTTTC. The encoded protein is CASSPTRGSGANVLTF.

The chain links TRBV3-1 to TRBJ1-5, with unresolved D. CDR1 is LGHDT and CDR2 is YNNKEL in the germline V gene (reference sequence). Trimming cost V 1 base and J 6 bases, with 10 bases left between them. The CDR3 has 14 residues. The CDR3 nucleotides are TGTGCCAGCAGCCAAGGCCCCTCCCTTCAGCCCCAGCATTTT. Its translation: CASSQGPSLQPQHF.

This clonotype was observed once. This may stem from a read error, because a much larger clone lies one nucleotide away. This rearrangement joins TRBV5-1 to TRBJ1-5, with 7 nucleotides matching TRBD1. The end of the DNA fits TRBJ2-3 better, so the J call may be wrong. Germline assignment: CDR1 SGHRS and CDR2 YFSETQ. CDR3 length: 16 residues. The CDR3, as DNA: TGCGCCAGCAGCTGGGGACCGACAGGGTCCGATCAGCCCCAGTATTTT. Protein product: CASSWGPTGSDQPQYF.